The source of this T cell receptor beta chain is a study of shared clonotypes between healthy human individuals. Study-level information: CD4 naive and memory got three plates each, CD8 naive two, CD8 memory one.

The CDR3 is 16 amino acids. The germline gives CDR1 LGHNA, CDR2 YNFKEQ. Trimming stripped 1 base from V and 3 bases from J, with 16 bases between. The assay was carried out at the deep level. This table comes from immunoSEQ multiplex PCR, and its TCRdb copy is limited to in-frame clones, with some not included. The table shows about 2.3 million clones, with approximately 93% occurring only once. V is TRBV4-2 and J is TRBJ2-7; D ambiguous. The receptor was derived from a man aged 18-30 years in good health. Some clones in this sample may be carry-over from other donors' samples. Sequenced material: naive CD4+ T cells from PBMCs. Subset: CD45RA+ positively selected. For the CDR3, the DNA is TGTGCCAGCAGCCAAGGTCGGATAGCCGCGCTCTACGAGCAGTACTTC. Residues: CASSQGRIAALYEQYF.